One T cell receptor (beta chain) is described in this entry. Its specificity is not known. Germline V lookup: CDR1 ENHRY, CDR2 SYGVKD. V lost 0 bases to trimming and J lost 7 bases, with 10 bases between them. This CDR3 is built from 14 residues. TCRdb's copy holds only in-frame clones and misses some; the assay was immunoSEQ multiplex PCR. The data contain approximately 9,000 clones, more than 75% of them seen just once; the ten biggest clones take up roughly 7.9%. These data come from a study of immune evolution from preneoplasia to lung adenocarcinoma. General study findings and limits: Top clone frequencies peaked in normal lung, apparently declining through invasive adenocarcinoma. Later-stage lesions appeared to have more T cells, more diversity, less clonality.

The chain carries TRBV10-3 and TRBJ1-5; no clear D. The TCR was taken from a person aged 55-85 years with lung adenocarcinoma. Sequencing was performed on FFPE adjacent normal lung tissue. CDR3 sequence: CAISESRETQPQHF. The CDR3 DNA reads TGTGCCATCAGTGAGTCGAGGGAGACCCAGCCCCAGCATTTT.